The 14 T cell receptor beta chains given below trace back to one sample, sequenced in a study of CD8 T cells in ankylosing spondylitis. Their antigens are not known. Study outcomes and limitations: Made up of eight highly homologous variants, a TCR beta motif appeared characteristic of ankylosing spondylitis blood.

Each CDR3 protein gets one entry after TCRdb re-called the 5' RACE reads with MiXCR. Seen here are about 800,000 distinct CDR3 sequences, roughly 10% observed once, and the top ten hold approximately 0.5%. Sequenced input: blood, either unsorted or a sorted T cell fraction (not recorded which). The receptors here all came from a male donor with ankylosing spondylitis.

This clonotype was counted ten times or more. The chain employs TRBV4-3 and TRBJ2-7; no firm D call. The germline V gene has CDR1 LGHNA and CDR2 YSLEER. The V end lost 0 bases, the J end lost 3 bases, and 9 bases lay between the germline ends. The CDR3 runs 14 residues. The CDR3 loop reads CASSQDSRSYEQYF. The CDR3 DNA reads as TGCGCCAGCAGCCAAGATAGTCGCAGCTACGAGCAGTACTTC.

The rearrangement joins TRBV27 to TRBJ1-2; 7 positions match TRBD1. This CDR3 comprises 13 residues. CDR1 and CDR2 from the germline V gene are MNHEY and SMNVEV (reference sequence). The V gene end was trimmed by 6 bases and the J gene end by 4 bases; junction bases not matched to a gene: 5. CDR3 bases: TGTGCCAGCAGGCGCACAGGGGTCTATGGCTACACCTTC. Residues: CASRRTGVYGYTF.

The chain carries TRBV7-2 and TRBJ2-7, with D maybe TRBD2 (7 bases). The CDR3 contains 15 residues. Per the germline V gene, CDR1 is SGHTA and CDR2 is FQGNSA. V was trimmed by 4 bases and J by 2 bases, leaving 15 bases between them. CDR3 sequence: CASSSVRGGTYEQYF. CDR3 bases: TGTGCCAGCAGCTCGGTTAGGGGGGGGACCTACGAGCAGTACTTC.

V and J are TRBV11-2 and TRBJ1-1; D is perhaps TRBD1 (5 bases). This CDR3 region has 17 residues. Germline CDR1 is SGHAT and CDR2 is FQNNGV. V lost 0 bases and J lost 3, with 17 bases in between. The CDR3 nucleotides read TGTGCCAGCAGCTTAGACCCCTGGGGGGGGACGGACACTGAAGCTTTCTTT. Encoded protein: CASSLDPWGGTDTEAFF.

This clonotype was detected a few times. This chain links TRBV3-1 with TRBJ2-7; D not resolved. The CDR3 sequence is 14 residues long. Trimming took 2 bases from V and 7 from J, leaving 15 bases between them. The germline CDR1 and CDR2 sequences are LGHDT and YNNKEL (reference sequence). CDR3 amino acids: CASSQTSPHQEQYF. The CDR3 DNA sequence: TGTGCCAGCAGCCAAACGTCGCCCCACCAGGAGCAGTACTTC.

The rearrangement joins TRBV6-1 to TRBJ2-1, with TRBD1 matching 7 bases. Germline CDR1 is MNHNS and CDR2 is SASEGT. The CDR3 runs 16 residues. With V trimmed by 8 bases and J by 8 bases, 18 bases remained unmatched. The CDR3 DNA reads as TGTGCCAGCCATAATTTCGACAGGGATGGACGGGATGAGCAGTTCTTC. It encodes CASHNFDRDGRDEQFF.

The sample holds many counts of this clonotype. The V call is TRBV7-2, the J call TRBJ2-3; D not certain. CDR1 and CDR2 (germline): SGHTA, FQGNSA. CDR3 length: 13 residues. Trimming removed 5 bases from V and 9 bases from J, with 15 bases in between. CDR3 coding DNA: TGTGCCAGCAGCGCCCACTCCCTTGGGACGCAGTATTTT. It is translated as CASSAHSLGTQYF.

The gene calls are TRBV5-1 and TRBJ2-5, with 9 bases that match TRBD2. This CDR3 is 15 amino acids long. The germline CDR1 and CDR2 sequences are SGHRS and YFSETQ. V shed 0 bases and J 5 bases; nucleotides not matched to a gene: 5. The CDR3 DNA reads as TGCGCCAGCAGCTTGGGAGGGACTAGCTTGGAGACCCAGTACTTC. Translated: CASSLGGTSLETQYF.

This chain links TRBV4-3 with TRBJ2-3; TRBD1 is a possible D gene (5 bases). The ends were cut back, 1 base at V and 5 bases at J, with 13 bases in the middle. This CDR3 region has 15 residues. Germline CDR1 and CDR2: LGHNA and YSLEER. The CDR3 reads CASSQGTTPRDTQYF. CDR3 coding DNA: TGCGCCAGCAGCCAAGGGACAACCCCTCGAGATACGCAGTATTTT.

This clonotype was recorded at least ten times. The V call is TRBV29-1, the J call TRBJ2-2; the D is unclear. The V end was cut by 5 bases, the J end by 4 bases, with 5 bases between. Per germline, CDR1 SQVTM and CDR2 ANQGSEA. The CDR3 has 11 amino acids. The chain's CDR3 is CSVKFTGELFF. In DNA, the CDR3 is TGCAGCGTTAAGTTCACCGGGGAGCTGTTTTTT.

At least ten counts were recorded for this clonotype. The V and J genes are TRBV7-3 and TRBJ2-7, with 11 bases that match TRBD1. The CDR3 sequence is 14 residues long. V gave up 5 bases and J gave up 8 bases; unmatched junction bases: 8. The germline V gene encodes CDR1 SGHTA and CDR2 FQGTGA. This chain's CDR3 is CASSTGTGGYKQYF. CDR3 nucleotides: TGTGCCAGCAGCACCGGGACAGGGGGTTATAAGCAGTACTTC.

The chain has TRBV6-1 and TRBJ1-2; TRBD1 might be the D (5 bases). V was clipped by 7 bases and J by 4 bases, with 13 bases between them. The CDR3 runs to 13 residues. Germline CDR1 is MNHNS and CDR2 is SASEGT. CDR3 bases: TGTGCCAGCACCGCCGGGGGTGGCTATGGCTACACCTTC. Translating it yields CASTAGGGYGYTF.

This clonotype has just a few counts. This chain joins TRBV5-1 and TRBJ2-5; D may be TRBD1 (6 bases). The CDR3 is 14 amino acids. Trimming took 4 bases from V and 5 from J, leaving 15 bases between them. The germline gives CDR1 SGHRS, CDR2 YFSETQ. The CDR3 is CASSIPFGQETQYF. CDR3 nucleotide sequence: TGCGCCAGCAGCATACCTTTCGGACAGGAGACCCAGTACTTC. Looking up the rest from reference TRBV5-1 and TRBJ2-5 gives the full variable domain: KAGVTQTPRYLIKTRGQQVTLSCSPISGHRSVSWYQQTPGQGLQFLFEYFSETQRNKGNFPGRFSGRQFSNSRSEMNVSTLELGDSALYLCASSIPFGQETQYFGPGTRLLVL.

This clonotype was seen ten or more times. This chain joins TRBV29-1 and TRBJ2-3; possibly TRBD1 or TRBD2 for D (5 bases each). CDR1 is SQVTM and CDR2 is ANQGSEA in the germline V gene. The CDR3 is 13 residues long. Trimming removed 4 bases at V and 11 bases at J, with 19 bases between. The CDR3 reads CSVGGPGIREQYF. The CDR3 coding sequence is TGCAGCGTTGGGGGCCCCGGGATTAGGGAGCAGTATTTT.